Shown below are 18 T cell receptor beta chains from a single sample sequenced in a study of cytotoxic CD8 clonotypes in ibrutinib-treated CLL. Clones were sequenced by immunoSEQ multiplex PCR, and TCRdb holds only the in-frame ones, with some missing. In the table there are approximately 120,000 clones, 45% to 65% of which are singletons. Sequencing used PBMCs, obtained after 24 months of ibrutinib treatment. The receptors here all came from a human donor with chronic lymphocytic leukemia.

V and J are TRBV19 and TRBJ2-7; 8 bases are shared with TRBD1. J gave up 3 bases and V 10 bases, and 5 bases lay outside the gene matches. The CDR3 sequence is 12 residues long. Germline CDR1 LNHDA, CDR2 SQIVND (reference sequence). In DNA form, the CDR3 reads TGTGCCACGCAGGGGGCCCACTACGAGCAGTACTTC. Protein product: CATQGAHYEQYF.

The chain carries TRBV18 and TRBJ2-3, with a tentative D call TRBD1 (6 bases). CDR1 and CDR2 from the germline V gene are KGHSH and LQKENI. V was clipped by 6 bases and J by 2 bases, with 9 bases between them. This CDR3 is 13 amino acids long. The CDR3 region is CASSPGATDTQYF. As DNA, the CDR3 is TGTGCCAGCTCGCCAGGGGCCACAGATACGCAGTATTTT. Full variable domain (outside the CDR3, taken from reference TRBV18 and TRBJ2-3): NAGVMQNPRHLVRRRGQEARLRCSPMKGHSHVYWYRQLPEEGLKFMVYLQKENIIDESGMPKERFSAEFPKEGPSILRIQQVVRGDSAAYFCASSPGATDTQYFGPGTRLTVL.

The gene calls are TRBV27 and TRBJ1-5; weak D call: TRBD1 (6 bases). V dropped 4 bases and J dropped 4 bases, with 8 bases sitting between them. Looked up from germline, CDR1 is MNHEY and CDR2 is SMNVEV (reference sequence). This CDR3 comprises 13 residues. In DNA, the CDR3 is TGTGCCAGCAGTTGGGGGCGAAATCAGCCCCAGCATTTT. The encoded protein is CASSWGRNQPQHF.

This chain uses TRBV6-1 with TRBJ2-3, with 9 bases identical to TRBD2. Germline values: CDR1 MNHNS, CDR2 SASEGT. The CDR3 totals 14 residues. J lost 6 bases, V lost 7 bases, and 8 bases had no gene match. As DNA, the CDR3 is TGTGCCAGCACCACCGGGACTAGCTTGGATACGCAGTATTTT. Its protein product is CASTTGTSLDTQYF.

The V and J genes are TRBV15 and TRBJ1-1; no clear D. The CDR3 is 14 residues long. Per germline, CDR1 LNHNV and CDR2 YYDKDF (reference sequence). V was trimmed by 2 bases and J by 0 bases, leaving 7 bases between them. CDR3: CATSRPGLNTEAFF. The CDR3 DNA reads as TGTGCCACCAGCAGACCGGGATTGAACACTGAAGCTTTCTTT.

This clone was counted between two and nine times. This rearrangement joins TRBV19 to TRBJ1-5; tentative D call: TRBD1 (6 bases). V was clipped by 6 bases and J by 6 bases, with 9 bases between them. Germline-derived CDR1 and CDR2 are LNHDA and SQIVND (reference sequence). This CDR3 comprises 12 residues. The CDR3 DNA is TGTGCCAGTAGGAAACAGGGTCAGCCCCAGCATTTT. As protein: CASRKQGQPQHF.

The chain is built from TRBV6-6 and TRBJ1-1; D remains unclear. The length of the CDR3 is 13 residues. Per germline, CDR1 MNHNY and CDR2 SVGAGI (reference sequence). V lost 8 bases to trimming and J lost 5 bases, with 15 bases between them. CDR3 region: CASRQAEGTEAFF. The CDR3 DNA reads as TGTGCCAGCCGCCAGGCGGAGGGTACTGAAGCTTTCTTT.

CDR3 residues: CSVEAGAYGYTF. The CDR3, as DNA: TGCAGCGTTGAGGCGGGGGCGTATGGCTACACCTTC. The genes are TRBV29-1 and TRBJ1-2, with D possibly being TRBD1 (6 bases). Germline assignment: CDR1 SQVTM and CDR2 ANQGSEA. V was shortened by 3 bases and J by 5 bases, with 10 bases between the two germline ends. CDR3 size: 12 residues.

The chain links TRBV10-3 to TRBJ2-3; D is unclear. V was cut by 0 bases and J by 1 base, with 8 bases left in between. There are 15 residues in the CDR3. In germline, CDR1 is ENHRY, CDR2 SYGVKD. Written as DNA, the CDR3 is TGTGCCATCAGTGAGTCGGTTGCCGGCACAGATACGCAGTATTTT. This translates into CAISESVAGTDTQYF.

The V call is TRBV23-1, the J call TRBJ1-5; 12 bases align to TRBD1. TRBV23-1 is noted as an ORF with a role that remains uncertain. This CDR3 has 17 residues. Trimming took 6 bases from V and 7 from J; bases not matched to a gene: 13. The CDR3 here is CASRLTTGTGGFQPQHF. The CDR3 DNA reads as TGCGCCAGCAGACTGACTACCGGGACAGGGGGCTTCCAGCCCCAGCATTTT.

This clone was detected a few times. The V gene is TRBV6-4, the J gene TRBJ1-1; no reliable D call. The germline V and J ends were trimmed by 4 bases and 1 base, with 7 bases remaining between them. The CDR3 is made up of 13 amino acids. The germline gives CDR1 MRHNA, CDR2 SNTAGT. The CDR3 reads CASSVNPNTEAFF. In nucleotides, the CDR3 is TGTGCCAGCAGTGTGAACCCGAACACTGAAGCTTTCTTT.

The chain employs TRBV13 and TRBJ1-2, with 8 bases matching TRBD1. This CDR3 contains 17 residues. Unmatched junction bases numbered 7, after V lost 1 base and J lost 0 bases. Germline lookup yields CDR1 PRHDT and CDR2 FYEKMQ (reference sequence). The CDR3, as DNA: TGTGCCAGCAGCTTAGCCGAGGGACAGGTAGCTAACTATGGCTACACCTTC. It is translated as CASSLAEGQVANYGYTF.

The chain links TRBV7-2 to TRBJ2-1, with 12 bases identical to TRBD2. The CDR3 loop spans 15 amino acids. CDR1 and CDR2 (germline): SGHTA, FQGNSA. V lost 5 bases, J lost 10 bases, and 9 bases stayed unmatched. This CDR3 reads CASSPGLAGRGEQFF. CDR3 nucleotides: TGTGCCAGCAGCCCCGGACTAGCGGGACGAGGGGAGCAGTTCTTC.

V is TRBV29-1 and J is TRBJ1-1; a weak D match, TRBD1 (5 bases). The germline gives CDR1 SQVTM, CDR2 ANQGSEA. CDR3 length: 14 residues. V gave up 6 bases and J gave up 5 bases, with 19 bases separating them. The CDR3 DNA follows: TGCAGCGTCCGTACCCAGGGTTCGGGGACTGAAGCTTTCTTT. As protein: CSVRTQGSGTEAFF.

This CDR3 is CAWSNDGAEAFF. The CDR3 DNA is TGTGCCTGGAGTAATGACGGGGCTGAAGCTTTCTTT. The chain couples TRBV30 to TRBJ1-1; unclear D gene. Trimming shortened V by 2 bases and J by 6 bases, and 10 bases separated the two germline ends. The CDR3 has 12 residues. The germline V gene has CDR1 GTSNPN and CDR2 SVGIG (reference sequence).

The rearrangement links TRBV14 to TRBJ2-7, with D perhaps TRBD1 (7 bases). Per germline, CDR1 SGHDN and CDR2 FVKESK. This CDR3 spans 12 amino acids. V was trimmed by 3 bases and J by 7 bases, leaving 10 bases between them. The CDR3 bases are TGTGCCAGCAGCCAGACAGGGAGGGAGCAGTACTTC. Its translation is CASSQTGREQYF.

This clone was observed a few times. DNA of the CDR3: TGCGCCAGCAGTGAGGGCAAAGCCACTGAAGCTTTCTTT. Translation gives CASSEGKATEAFF. The genes are TRBV10-1 and TRBJ1-1; D unclear. This CDR3 contains 13 residues. The germline V gene encodes CDR1 WNHNN and CDR2 SYGVQD (reference sequence). Trimming took 2 bases from V and 4 from J, leaving 8 bases between them.

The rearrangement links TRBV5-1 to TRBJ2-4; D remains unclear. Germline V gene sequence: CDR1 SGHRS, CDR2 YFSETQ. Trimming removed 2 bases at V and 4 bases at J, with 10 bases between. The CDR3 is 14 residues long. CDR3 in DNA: TGCGCCAGCAGCTTCGGGCAGAGTAAAAACATTCAGTACTTC. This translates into CASSFGQSKNIQYF.